The 28 T cell receptor beta chains in this list originate from one sample, sequenced in a study of cytomegalovirus exposure and HLA in healthy donors. Method: immunoSEQ multiplex PCR; TCRdb's copy keeps in-frame clones and lacks some. The repertoire holds about 260,000 clones, with roughly 91% as singletons. The source material was PBMCs. The receptors come from a woman in her thirties in good health and CMV-seronegative.

On this clone itself: Other DNA sequences within the sample encode an identical CDR3. The DNA for the CDR3 is TGTGCCAGCAGCGCGGGGGACGACACAGATACGCAGTATTTT. Encoded protein: CASSAGDDTDTQYF. The chain carries TRBV6-4 and TRBJ2-3, with TRBD2 matching 7 bases. The CDR3 runs to 14 residues. V shed 6 bases, J shed 2 bases, and the junction held 5 bases outside the gene matches. Germline CDR1 and CDR2: MRHNA and SNTAGT.

Remarks on this clone: Other DNA sequences from this sample encode an identical CDR3 as well. J is TRBJ2-7 and V is TRBV7-7, with D uncertain. The V and J ends lost 1 base and 3 bases respectively, with 7 bases between them. The CDR3 length is 13 residues. The germline gives CDR1 SSHAT, CDR2 FNYEAQ (reference sequence). The DNA for the CDR3 is TGTGCCAGCAGCTTAGGTCCCGGCTACGAGCAGTACTTC. It translates to CASSLGPGYEQYF. Filled out from reference TRBV7-7 and TRBJ2-7, the complete variable domain reads GAGVSQSPRYKVTKRGQDVTLRCDPISSHATLYWYQQALGQGPEFLTYFNYEAQPDKSGLPSDRFSAERPEGSISTLTIQRTEQRDSAMYRCASSLGPGYEQYFGPGTRLTVT.

The chain combines TRBV11-1 with TRBJ2-5; D is perhaps TRBD1 (5 bases). The CDR3 totals 15 residues. CDR1 is SGHAT and CDR2 is FQDESV in the germline V gene (reference sequence). V shed 6 bases and J shed 5 bases, with 19 bases lying between them. The CDR3 bases are TGTGCCAGCAGGGCAGGGCCCCACAAGGGGGAGACCCAGTACTTC. Encoded protein: CASRAGPHKGETQYF.

V and J are TRBV15 and TRBJ2-2; 11 nucleotides line up with TRBD2. This CDR3 region has 15 residues. Per germline, CDR1 LNHNV and CDR2 YYDKDF (reference sequence). J lost 4 bases, V lost 11 bases, and 9 bases had no gene match. CDR3 DNA: TGTGCCTCCTCAGGACTAGCGGGCGTCACCGGGGAGCTGTTTTTT. Protein: CASSGLAGVTGELFF.

The chain combines TRBV27 with TRBJ2-7, with 7 positions matching TRBD1. The V and J ends lost 3 bases and 3 bases, in that order; junction bases with no gene match: 5. There are 14 residues in the CDR3. The germline CDR1 and CDR2 sequences are MNHEY and SMNVEV (reference sequence). This chain's CDR3 is CASSFSQGVYEQYF. The DNA of the CDR3 is TGTGCCAGCAGTTTTTCCCAGGGGGTCTACGAGCAGTACTTC.

The chain has TRBV30 and TRBJ2-7; 11 bases line up with TRBD2. J gave up 0 bases and V 3 bases, and 4 bases lay outside the gene matches. The CDR3 runs to 15 residues. From germline, CDR1 is GTSNPN and CDR2 SVGIG (reference sequence). CDR3 in amino acids: CAWRETSGVSYEQYF. The CDR3 DNA sequence: TGTGCCTGGAGGGAGACTAGCGGGGTCTCCTACGAGCAGTACTTC.

V usage is TRBV5-1 and J usage is TRBJ2-7, with no clear D. Trimming left V 5 bases short and J 7 bases short, with 19 bases between. CDR1 is SGHRS, CDR2 YFSETQ, per germline. The CDR3 has 14 amino acids. The CDR3 DNA reads as TGCGCCAGCAGTAACCCCCCTGGCCCATCGGAGCAGTACTTC. This translates into CASSNPPGPSEQYF.

This chain joins TRBV19 and TRBJ1-5; D is unclear. V dropped 5 bases and J dropped 0 bases, with 17 bases sitting between them. The CDR3 consists of 17 residues. CDR1 is LNHDA and CDR2 is SQIVND in the germline V gene (reference sequence). The CDR3, as DNA: TGTGCCAGTAGTTCCGACCTGGGCACGTATAGCAATCAGCCCCAGCATTTT. This encodes CASSSDLGTYSNQPQHF. The whole variable domain, remainder taken from reference TRBV19 and TRBJ1-5, is DGGITQSPKYLFRKEGQNVTLSCEQNLNHDAMYWYRQDPGQGLRLIYYSQIVNDFQKGDIAEGYSVSREKKESFPLTVTSAQKNPTAFYLCASSSDLGTYSNQPQHFGDGTRLSIL.

The rearrangement joins TRBV11-2 to TRBJ2-7; perhaps D is TRBD1 or TRBD2 (6 bases each). V lost 8 bases and J lost 5, with 13 bases in between. Germline V gene lookup returns CDR1 SGHAT and CDR2 FQNNGV. This CDR3 spans 12 amino acids. The CDR3 DNA follows: TGTGCCAGCCACTTGGGGGGCCACGAGCAGTACTTC. This encodes CASHLGGHEQYF. Supplemented by reference TRBV11-2 and TRBJ2-7, the full variable domain reads EAGVAQSPRYKIIEKRQSVAFWCNPISGHATLYWYQQILGQGPKLLIQFQNNGVVDDSQLPKDRFSAERLKGVDSTLKIQPAKLEDSAVYLCASHLGGHEQYFGPGTRLTVT.

The CDR3: CASKLAYNEQFF. Here the CDR3 DNA reads TGTGCCAGCAAGCTAGCTTACAATGAGCAGTTCTTC. The V call is TRBV5-6, the J call TRBJ2-1; D may be TRBD2 (5 bases). The CDR3 covers 12 residues. From germline, CDR1 is SGHDT and CDR2 YYEEEE. With 6 bases removed from V and 4 bases from J, the gap between germline ends came to 8 bases.

CDR3 loop: CASSTRTSATYEQYF. In nucleotides, the CDR3 is TGTGCCAGCAGCACCCGGACTAGTGCTACCTACGAGCAGTACTTC. The V gene is TRBV5-4, the J gene TRBJ2-7, with 7 bases lining up with TRBD2. V lost 4 bases and J lost 2; bases outside the gene matches: 9. Looked up from germline, CDR1 is SGHNT and CDR2 is YYREEE (reference sequence). This CDR3 has 15 amino acids.

The chain couples TRBV2 to TRBJ1-2; no clear D gene. V gave up 0 bases and J gave up 4 bases, with 12 bases separating them. CDR1 and CDR2 (germline): SNHLY, FYNNEI. This CDR3 comprises 15 residues. This CDR3 is CASSEAGRSGYGYTF. The CDR3 DNA follows: TGTGCCAGCAGTGAAGCCGGCAGATCGGGCTATGGCTACACCTTC. Using reference TRBV2 and TRBJ1-2 for the parts outside the CDR3, the full variable domain is EPEVTQTPSHQVTQMGQEVILRCVPISNHLYFYWYRQILGQKVEFLVSFYNNEISEKSEIFDDQFSVERPDGSNFTLKIRSTKLEDSAMYFCASSEAGRSGYGYTFGSGTRLTVV.

This chain joins TRBV7-6 and TRBJ2-3; D not resolved. This CDR3 spans 14 amino acids. V was cut by 6 bases and J by 5 bases, with 15 bases left in between. The germline V gene has CDR1 SGHVS and CDR2 FNYEAQ. The CDR3 is CASSPLWAGDTQYF. For the CDR3, the DNA is TGTGCCAGCAGTCCTCTATGGGCAGGAGATACGCAGTATTTT.

The rearrangement links TRBV6-6 to TRBJ1-4, with D possibly being TRBD1 (6 bases). CDR3 length equals 16 residues. V was shortened by 5 bases and J by 3 bases, with 16 bases between the two germline ends. Germline loops: CDR1 MNHNY, CDR2 SVGAGI (reference sequence). CDR3 amino acids: CASSRESGAANEKLFF. CDR3 DNA sequence: TGTGCCAGCAGTCGAGAGTCAGGGGCGGCTAATGAAAAACTGTTTTTT.

The genes are TRBV2 and TRBJ2-6; D gene ambiguous. The CDR3 consists of 15 residues. Germline CDR1 and CDR2: SNHLY and FYNNEI. V was cut by 3 bases and J by 1 base, with 7 bases left in between. In DNA form, the CDR3 reads TGTGCCAGCAGTGATCTTGCGTCTGGGGCCAACGTCCTGACTTTC. Protein sequence: CASSDLASGANVLTF. The whole variable domain, remainder taken from reference TRBV2 and TRBJ2-6, is EPEVTQTPSHQVTQMGQEVILRCVPISNHLYFYWYRQILGQKVEFLVSFYNNEISEKSEIFDDQFSVERPDGSNFTLKIRSTKLEDSAMYFCASSDLASGANVLTFGAGSRLTVL.

V gene TRBV5-1 combines with J gene TRBJ2-3; 9 bases are a match to TRBD1. Per the germline V gene, CDR1 is SGHRS and CDR2 is YFSETQ. CDR3 length: 14 residues. Losses at the gene ends were 1 base for V and 5 bases for J; bases not matched to a gene: 2. In nucleotides, the CDR3 is TGCGCCAGCAGCTTGAACAGGGGGCAAGATACGCAGTATTTT. Translation gives CASSLNRGQDTQYF.

This clone appeared once. The gene calls are TRBV7-2 and TRBJ2-7; TRBD1 aligns across 7 bases. The germline gives CDR1 SGHTA, CDR2 FQGNSA. This CDR3 has 16 residues. V lost 1 base to trimming and J lost 1 base; unmatched junction nucleotides: 7. The CDR3 is CASSLGTGVGSYEQYF. The CDR3 DNA sequence: TGTGCCAGCAGCTTAGGGACAGGTGTGGGATCCTACGAGCAGTACTTC.

This rearrangement joins TRBV27 to TRBJ2-5, with D perhaps assigned TRBD1 or TRBD2 (5 bases each). Trimming took 5 bases from V and 4 from J, leaving 17 bases between them. This CDR3 spans 15 amino acids. The germline V gene encodes CDR1 MNHEY and CDR2 SMNVEV (reference sequence). The CDR3 nucleotides are TGTGCCAGCAGTAGAAACCGGGACCCCAGAGAGACCCAGTACTTC. This codes for CASSRNRDPRETQYF.

This sequence joins TRBV10-3 and TRBJ2-3, with TRBD1 as a possible D gene (7 bases). The V and J ends lost 7 bases and 5 bases respectively, with 16 bases between them. The germline V gene has CDR1 ENHRY and CDR2 SYGVKD. This CDR3 has 14 residues. The CDR3 region has the DNA TGTGCCATCATGAAGCAGGGGGGAGGAGATACGCAGTATTTT. Translation gives CAIMKQGGGDTQYF.

This chain uses TRBV5-1 with TRBJ1-1, with D unresolved. The CDR3 totals 14 residues. V lost 4 bases to trimming and J lost 1 base, with 11 bases between them. Germline loops: CDR1 SGHRS, CDR2 YFSETQ. CDR3 region: CASSPYVSNTEAFF. CDR3 nucleotide sequence: TGCGCCAGCAGCCCCTACGTTTCGAACACTGAAGCTTTCTTT.

V and J are TRBV7-2 and TRBJ1-2; D might be TRBD1 (6 bases). The CDR3 consists of 15 residues. The V gene lost 5 bases and the J gene lost 12 bases, with 25 bases spanning the gap. Germline CDR1 SGHTA, CDR2 FQGNSA. This CDR3 is CASSPGNRVFLADTF. DNA for the CDR3: TGTGCCAGCAGCCCCGGGAACAGGGTCTTCTTGGCGGACACCTTC.

The chain couples TRBV6-6 to TRBJ2-7; D tentatively reads TRBD1 or TRBD2 (5 bases each). Germline V gene data show CDR1 as MNHNY and CDR2 as SVGAGI (reference sequence). The CDR3 spans 14 residues. Between the trimmed V and J ends, which lost 4 bases and 2 bases, there was a span of 12 bases. CDR3 loop: CASSLGPGAYEQYF. The DNA for the CDR3 is TGTGCCAGCAGTTTGGGACCAGGCGCCTACGAGCAGTACTTC.

This chain connects TRBV9 to TRBJ1-4; 8 nucleotides agree with TRBD1. Looked up from germline, CDR1 is SGDLS and CDR2 is YYNGEE. The CDR3 totals 17 residues. The ends lost 3 bases at V and 8 bases at J; junction bases unmatched: 15. The CDR3 nucleotides read TGTGCCAGCAGCGCCACCTCCAACAGGGGGGTAGGGGAAAAACTGTTTTTT. It translates to CASSATSNRGVGEKLFF.

The CDR3 nucleotides read TGTGCCAGCATGGACAGGGCGATCTACGAGCAGTACTTC. It encodes CASMDRAIYEQYF. The V and J genes are TRBV28 and TRBJ2-7, with TRBD1 identical over 8 bases. Unmatched junction bases numbered 5, after V lost 7 bases and J lost 3 bases. The CDR3 covers 13 residues. Per the germline V gene, CDR1 is MDHEN and CDR2 is SYDVKM.

CDR3 amino acids: CASSLGLGAPETYEQYF. The DNA for the CDR3 is TGCGCCAGCAGCTTGGGTTTAGGGGCTCCAGAGACCTACGAGCAGTACTTC. V is TRBV5-1 and J is TRBJ2-7; D perhaps matches TRBD1 (5 bases). The germline V and J ends were trimmed by 0 bases and 2 bases, with 18 bases remaining between them. The CDR3 has 17 residues. Germline V lookup: CDR1 SGHRS, CDR2 YFSETQ. The variable domain in full, with the rest retrieved from reference TRBV5-1 and TRBJ2-7, is KAGVTQTPRYLIKTRGQQVTLSCSPISGHRSVSWYQQTPGQGLQFLFEYFSETQRNKGNFPGRFSGRQFSNSRSEMNVSTLELGDSALYLCASSLGLGAPETYEQYFGPGTRLTVT.

The chain recombines TRBV27 with TRBJ2-2, with 9 nucleotides matching TRBD2. Germline V lookup: CDR1 MNHEY, CDR2 SMNVEV (reference sequence). The V segment lost 4 bases and the J segment 0 bases; nucleotides outside the gene matches: 3. The CDR3 is 16 residues long. CDR3 protein: CASSWASGTNTGELFF. The CDR3 region has the DNA TGTGCCAGCAGTTGGGCTAGCGGGACGAACACCGGGGAGCTGTTTTTT.

The chain recombines TRBV10-2 with TRBJ2-7; perhaps TRBD1 as D (6 bases). This CDR3 is built from 15 residues. In germline, CDR1 is WSHSY, CDR2 SAAADI. V dropped 4 bases and J dropped 3 bases, with 16 bases sitting between them. The CDR3 DNA sequence: TGCGCCAGCAGTGCCGTGCCAGGGGTCTTCTACGAGCAGTACTTC. Encoded protein: CASSAVPGVFYEQYF.

V usage is TRBV11-2 and J usage is TRBJ2-7, with a tentative D call TRBD2 (6 bases). The CDR3 covers 18 residues. CDR1 and CDR2 from the germline V gene are SGHAT and FQNNGV. Trimming stripped 1 base from V and 4 bases from J, with 23 bases between. The CDR3 region has the DNA TGTGCCAGCAGCTTAGGGTCGTTCCTAGCGAGTGGGGCTTACGAGCAGTACTTC. Protein: CASSLGSFLASGAYEQYF.